The T cell receptor (beta chain) described here comes from a study of T cell repertoires in cytomegalovirus infection. For the study at large: Matching HLA type, along with CMV infection, was indicated by public TCR beta signatures. The study, taken as a whole, reports: The cumulative frequency of public TCR beta families distinguished individuals who carried CMV together with the relevant HLA. CMV-specific HLA-C-restricted TCR beta clonotypes dominated the ex vivo response.

TCRdb recomputed calls from the reads with MiXCR, one row per CDR3 protein. The table records roughly 630,000 distinct CDR3 sequences, less than 25% of them present only once. Trimming took 5 bases from V and 8 from J, leaving 24 bases between them. There are 16 residues in the CDR3. Germline V gene sequence: CDR1 MNHEY, CDR2 SVGEGT. Concerning this clonotype itself: What it recognizes is unknown.

J is TRBJ1-2 and V is TRBV6-2 or TRBV6-3; D not certain. Source material: CD8+ T cells from PBMCs. This clonotype originated in a human donor in good health (CMV status not recorded). Some clones in this sample may be carry-over from other donors' samples. CDR3 sequence: CASSRERMFPPGGYTF. In nucleotides, the CDR3 is TGTGCCAGCAGTCGTGAGCGGATGTTTCCTCCTGGAGGCTACACCTTC.